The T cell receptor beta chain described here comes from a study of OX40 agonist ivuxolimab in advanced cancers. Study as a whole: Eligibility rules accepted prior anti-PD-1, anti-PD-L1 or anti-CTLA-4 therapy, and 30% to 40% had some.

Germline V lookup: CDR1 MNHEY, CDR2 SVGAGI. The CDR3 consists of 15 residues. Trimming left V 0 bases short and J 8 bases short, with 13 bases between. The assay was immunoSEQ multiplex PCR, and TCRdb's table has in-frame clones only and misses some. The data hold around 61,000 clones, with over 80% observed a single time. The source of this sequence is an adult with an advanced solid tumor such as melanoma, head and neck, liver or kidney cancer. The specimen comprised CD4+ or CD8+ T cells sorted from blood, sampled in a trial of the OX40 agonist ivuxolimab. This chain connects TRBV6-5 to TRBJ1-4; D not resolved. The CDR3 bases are TGTGCCAGCAGTTACTCAGTATCGGTCAGAGAAAAACTGTTTTTT. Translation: CASSYSVSVREKLFF.